This T cell receptor (beta chain) was captured by sequencing in a study of human T cells and chemical hapten exposure. Across the whole study: Donors were sensitized with 2% DPC on the upper inner arm. In the approximately 25-week study, patients were dosed weekly with diphenylcyclopropenone on the scalp throughout.

Each CDR3 protein is one row after TCRdb ran MiXCR on the RACE reads. The sample has some 83,000 distinct CDR3 sequences, about 10% seen once. This CDR3 is 12 amino acids long. Deletions cut 6 bases from V and 5 bases from J, with 10 bases between. Germline CDR1 KGHSH, CDR2 LQKENI. Study-wide results and caveats: The count of PT1 expanded TCRs correlated positively with patch test score. Expanded TCRs created a significantly greater count of big CDR3 similarity clusters than controls did.

A note on this clonotype: What it binds is unknown.

Sample time point: patch test 1, 2 weeks after DPC sensitization. Treatment denoted: therapeutic diphenylcyclopropenone sensitization with weekly scalp DPC. The sample in question was whole blood, obtained in connection with sensitization to the hapten diphenylcyclopropenone (DPC). The chain combines TRBV18 with TRBJ1-1, with D perhaps matching TRBD1 (5 bases). The TCR comes from a woman aged 45-65 years with alopecia areata. Some clones in this sample may be carry-over from other donors' samples. CDR3 nucleotide sequence: TGTGCCAGCTCTTGGGGCGAGACTGAAGCTTTCTTT. Translation: CASSWGETEAFF.